This TCR beta chain derives from a study of blood T cell repertoires in COVID-19. As for the study in general: The samples span acute and convalescent COVID-19 from the United States, Italy and Spain. T cells, B-cell-depleted T cells, or PBMCs provided the cDNA or gDNA that served as material.

Germline-derived CDR1 and CDR2 are MNHNS and SASEGT. Losses at the gene ends were 4 bases for V and 5 bases for J; bases not matched to a gene: 9. This CDR3 has 16 amino acids. As handled by the study authors: The authors estimated nucleated cell counts from reference gene primer amplification. Measured with immunoSEQ multiplex PCR; TCRdb has only the in-frame clones, and not every one. V and J calls and clone size are as listed in that table; D and trimming were resolved from the DNA. In the table there are 70,000 or so clones, about three quarters of which are singletons. The clonotype was recovered from a human donor in a cohort sampled during active COVID-19. The sample taken for sequencing was peripheral blood. V gene TRBV6-1 combines with J gene TRBJ2-2; TRBD2 aligns across 8 bases. The CDR3 spells CASSAGGGAVTGELFF. The CDR3 region has the DNA TGTGCCAGCAGTGCGGGGGGGGGCGCCGTAACCGGGGAGCTGTTTTTT.